The 18 T cell receptor beta chains listed next were all sequenced from one sample in a study of blood T cell repertoires in COVID-19. Clones were read by immunoSEQ multiplex PCR, and TCRdb kept only the in-frame ones, dropping some. In the table there are around 200,000 clones, over 75% of which are singletons. Sequencing was carried out using peripheral blood. The receptors shown here come from a man aged 45 to 65 with acute or convalescent COVID-19.

As DNA, the CDR3 is TGTGCCAGCAGTTTATTTGGGGAGGGGAACACTGAAGCTTTCTTT. Encoded protein: CASSLFGEGNTEAFF. This sequence joins TRBV28 and TRBJ1-1; no clear D gene. Germline V lookup: CDR1 MDHEN, CDR2 SYDVKM. V lost 1 base and J lost 1, with 10 bases in between. The CDR3 totals 15 residues.

The chain combines TRBV18 with TRBJ1-3, with 8 nucleotides matching TRBD1. The trim removed 3 bases at V and 1 base at J, leaving 8 bases unmatched. Germline V gene lookup returns CDR1 KGHSH and CDR2 LQKENI. The length of the CDR3 is 17 residues. CDR3 sequence (DNA): TGTGCCAGCTCACCCACGGGGACAGGACCTTCTGGAAACACCATATATTTT. It encodes CASSPTGTGPSGNTIYF.

J is TRBJ2-3 and V is TRBV5-5; 7 nucleotides line up with TRBD1. Germline-derived CDR1 and CDR2 are SGHKS and YYEKEE (reference sequence). This CDR3 contains 15 residues. The V gene end was trimmed by 4 bases and the J gene end by 2 bases; junction bases not matched to a gene: 7. CDR3 sequence (DNA): TGTGCCAGCAGCCCCCGACAGGGCGACACAGATACGCAGTATTTT. Translating it yields CASSPRQGDTDTQYF.

The chain carries TRBV3-1 (or the pseudogene TRBV3-2) and TRBJ2-3; 14 bases are a match to TRBD2. Germline CDR1 LGHDT, CDR2 YNNKEL (reference sequence). V shed 1 base and J 4 bases; nucleotides not matched to a gene: 13. The CDR3 spans 20 residues. The CDR3, as DNA: TGTGCCAGCAGCCAAGGCTCGGGGACTAGCGGGGGCCCCGGGTCAGATACGCAGTATTTT. It yields the protein CASSQGSGTSGGPGSDTQYF.

The table lists this clone with a few counts. Other DNA sequences in the same sample also yield this CDR3. The J gene is TRBJ2-5, the V gene TRBV3-1 (or the pseudogene TRBV3-2); 10 bases are a match to TRBD2. The germline CDR1 and CDR2 sequences are LGHDT and YNNKEL (reference sequence). The CDR3 spans 14 residues. Germline trimming cut 4 bases from V and 2 bases from J; bases unmatched to any gene: 1. CDR3: CASSPTSGQETQYF. Written as DNA, the CDR3 is TGTGCCAGCAGCCCGACTAGCGGGCAAGAGACCCAGTACTTC.

The genes are TRBV15 and TRBJ1-3; TRBD1 agrees at 7 bases. V shed 1 base and J 4 bases; nucleotides not matched to a gene: 10. This CDR3 spans 17 amino acids. The germline V gene has CDR1 LNHNV and CDR2 YYDKDF (reference sequence). Here the CDR3 DNA reads TGTGCCACCAGCAGAGGACAAGGGGGCAAGGAGGGAAACACCATATATTTT. This sequence encodes CATSRGQGGKEGNTIYF.

V is TRBV10-3 and J is TRBJ1-1, with TRBD1 as a possible D gene (6 bases). CDR1 and CDR2 from the germline V gene are ENHRY and SYGVKD. V lost 3 bases, J lost 2 bases, and 13 bases lay in between. This CDR3 contains 15 residues. The CDR3 nucleotides are TGTGCCATCAGTGACCCCGGGACACCTAACACTGAAGCTTTCTTT. Its protein is CAISDPGTPNTEAFF.

This clone was observed a single time. The chain has TRBV18 and TRBJ2-2; the D is unclear. This CDR3 has 15 amino acids. The V end lost 2 bases, the J end lost 6 bases, and 13 bases lay between the germline ends. Germline CDR1 KGHSH, CDR2 LQKENI. The CDR3 reads CASSPVLVLAGELFF. In DNA, the CDR3 is TGTGCCAGCTCACCAGTCCTCGTCCTTGCCGGGGAGCTGTTTTTT.

This chain connects TRBV5-1 to TRBJ1-2; tentatively, D is TRBD1 (6 bases). Germline CDR1 is SGHRS and CDR2 is YFSETQ. With 2 bases removed from V and 6 bases from J, the gap between germline ends came to 11 bases. This CDR3 has 13 residues. CDR3 nucleotide sequence: TGCGCCAGCAGCTTACAGGGCGAGCATGGCTACACCTTC. It encodes CASSLQGEHGYTF.

CDR3 in amino acids: CASSDSRGGHNEQFF. Written as DNA, the CDR3 is TGTGCCAGCAGTGACTCGCGGGGGGGCCACAATGAGCAGTTCTTC. The chain employs TRBV6-4 and TRBJ2-1; 9 bases match TRBD2. The ends lost 0 bases at V and 5 bases at J; junction bases unmatched: 2. The CDR3 is 15 residues long. Germline V lookup: CDR1 MRHNA, CDR2 SNTAGT.

In DNA form, the CDR3 reads TGTGCCAGCAGCGGACCGGGACAGGGGAATTCACCCCTCCACTTT. This gives the protein CASSGPGQGNSPLHF. This chain links TRBV7-8 with TRBJ1-6, with TRBD1 matching over 10 bases. The CDR3 covers 15 residues. Trimming took 5 bases from V and 7 from J; bases not matched to a gene: 5. Germline values: CDR1 SGHVS, CDR2 FQNEAQ.

This clone is a singleton in its sample. The chain has TRBV6-5 and TRBJ1-2; possible D gene TRBD1, 5 bases. V dropped 5 bases and J dropped 8 bases, with 18 bases sitting between them. The V gene's germline CDR1 is MNHEY and CDR2 SVGAGI. CDR3 length: 14 residues. The CDR3 here is CASSRIFQGEGYTF. The CDR3, as DNA: TGTGCCAGCAGTCGTATATTTCAGGGCGAGGGCTACACCTTC.

The chain joins TRBV2 to TRBJ1-2; D is perhaps TRBD1 (6 bases). V shed 0 bases and J shed 9 bases, with 11 bases lying between them. Germline V gene lookup returns CDR1 SNHLY and CDR2 FYNNEI. The CDR3 contains 13 residues. The CDR3 DNA reads as TGTGCCAGCAGTGAAGCGGGCCGGGACAGCTACACCTTC. This sequence encodes CASSEAGRDSYTF.

The chain combines TRBV23-1 with TRBJ2-3; TRBD1 aligns across 9 bases. TRBV23-1 is filed as an ORF, its function uncertain. This CDR3 contains 14 residues. V shed 2 bases, J shed 5 bases, and the junction held 2 bases outside the gene matches. The CDR3 sequence is CASSQGTGKDTQYF. For the CDR3, the DNA is TGCGCCAGCAGTCAAGGGACAGGGAAAGATACGCAGTATTTT.

The V call is TRBV5-6, the J call TRBJ1-4, with 7 bases aligning to TRBD1. Germline CDR1 reads SGHDT; CDR2 reads YYEEEE. Trimming cost V 4 bases and J 10 bases; bases outside gene matches: 13. The CDR3 sequence is 15 residues long. The CDR3 sequence: CASSSRQGSWGKLFF. The DNA of the CDR3 is TGTGCCAGCAGCAGCAGACAGGGCTCGTGGGGAAAACTGTTTTTT.

This chain uses TRBV5-1 with TRBJ1-2; 7 bases are shared with TRBD1. Germline CDR1 and CDR2: SGHRS and YFSETQ. This CDR3 spans 14 amino acids. V lost 4 bases, J lost 4 bases, and 7 bases stayed unmatched. CDR3 protein: CASSGRDSSYGYTF. For the CDR3, the DNA is TGCGCCAGCAGCGGACGGGACAGCTCCTATGGCTACACCTTC.

The genes are TRBV4-1 and TRBJ2-3; the D gene is possibly TRBD2 (7 bases). Per germline, CDR1 MGHRA and CDR2 YSYEKL. CDR3 length: 15 amino acids. The ends were cut back, 0 bases at V and 6 bases at J, with 13 bases in the middle. The CDR3 here is CASSQEGGGKDTQYF. The CDR3 nucleotides are TGCGCCAGCAGCCAAGAAGGGGGGGGTAAGGATACGCAGTATTTT.

The chain couples TRBV6-5 to TRBJ1-1; 9 positions match TRBD1. CDR1 and CDR2 (germline): MNHEY, SVGAGI. Losses at the gene ends were 2 bases for V and 10 bases for J; bases not matched to a gene: 5. The CDR3 loop spans 13 amino acids. CDR3 in DNA: TGTGCCAGCAGTTACGGACAGGGGTACGCAGCTTTCTTT. It specifies CASSYGQGYAAFF.